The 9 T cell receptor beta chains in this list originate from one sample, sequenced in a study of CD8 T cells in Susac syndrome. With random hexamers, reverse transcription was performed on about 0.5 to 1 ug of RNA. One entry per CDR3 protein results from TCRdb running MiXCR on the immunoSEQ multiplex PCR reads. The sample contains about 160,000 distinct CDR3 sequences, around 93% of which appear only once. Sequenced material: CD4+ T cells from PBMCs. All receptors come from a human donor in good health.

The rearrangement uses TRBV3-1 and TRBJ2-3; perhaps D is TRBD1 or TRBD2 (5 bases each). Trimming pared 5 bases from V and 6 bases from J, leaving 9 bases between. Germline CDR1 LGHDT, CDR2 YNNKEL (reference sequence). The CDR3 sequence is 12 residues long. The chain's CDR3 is CASSGDLDTQYF. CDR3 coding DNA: TGTGCCAGCAGCGGGGACCTGGATACGCAGTATTTT.

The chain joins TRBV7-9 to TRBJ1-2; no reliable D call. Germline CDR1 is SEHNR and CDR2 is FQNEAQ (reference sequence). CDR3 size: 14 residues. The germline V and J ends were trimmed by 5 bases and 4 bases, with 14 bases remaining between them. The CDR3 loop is CASSQEGRVYGYTF. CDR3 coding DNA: TGTGCCAGCAGCCAAGAGGGCAGAGTCTATGGCTACACCTTC.

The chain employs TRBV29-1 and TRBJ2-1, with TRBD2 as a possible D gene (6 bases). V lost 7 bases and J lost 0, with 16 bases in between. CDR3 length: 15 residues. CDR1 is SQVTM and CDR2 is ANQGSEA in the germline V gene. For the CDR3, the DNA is TGCAGCGCACCGAACTCCGGGAGCTCCTACAATGAGCAGTTCTTC. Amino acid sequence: CSAPNSGSSYNEQFF.

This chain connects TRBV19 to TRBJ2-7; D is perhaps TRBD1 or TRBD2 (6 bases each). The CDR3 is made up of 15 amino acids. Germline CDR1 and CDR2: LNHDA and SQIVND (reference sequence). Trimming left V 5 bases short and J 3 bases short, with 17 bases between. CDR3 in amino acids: CASSSRDTLGYEQYF. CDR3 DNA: TGTGCCAGTAGTTCGCGGGACACCCTAGGCTACGAGCAGTACTTC.

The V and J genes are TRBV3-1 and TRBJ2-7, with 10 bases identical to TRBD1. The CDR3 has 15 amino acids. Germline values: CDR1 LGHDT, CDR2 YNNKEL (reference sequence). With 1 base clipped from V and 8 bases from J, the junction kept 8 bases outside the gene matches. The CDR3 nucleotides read TGTGCCAGCAGCCAAGTATCGGGACAGGGGACCCAGCAGTACTTC. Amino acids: CASSQVSGQGTQQYF.

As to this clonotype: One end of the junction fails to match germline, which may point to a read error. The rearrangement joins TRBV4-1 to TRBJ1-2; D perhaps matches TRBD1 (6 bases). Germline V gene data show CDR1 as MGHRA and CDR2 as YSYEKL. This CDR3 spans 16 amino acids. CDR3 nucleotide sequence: TGCGCCAGCAGCCTCTTACAGGGTAACGGAGGGTATGGCCACACCTTC. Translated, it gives CASSLLQGNGGYGHTF.

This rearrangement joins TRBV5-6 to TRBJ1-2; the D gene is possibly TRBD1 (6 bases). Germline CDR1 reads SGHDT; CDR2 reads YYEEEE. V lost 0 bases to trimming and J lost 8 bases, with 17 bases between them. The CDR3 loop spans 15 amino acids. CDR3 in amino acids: CASSLEYRVLSGYTF. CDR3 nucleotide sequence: TGTGCCAGCAGCTTGGAATACAGGGTCCTCTCCGGCTACACCTTC.

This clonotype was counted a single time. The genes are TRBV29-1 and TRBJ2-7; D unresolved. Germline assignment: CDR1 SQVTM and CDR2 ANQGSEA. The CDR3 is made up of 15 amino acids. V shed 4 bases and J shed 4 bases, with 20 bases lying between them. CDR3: CSVVVLHQIVYEQYF. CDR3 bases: TGCAGCGTTGTGGTCCTCCATCAGATTGTATACGAGCAGTACTTC.

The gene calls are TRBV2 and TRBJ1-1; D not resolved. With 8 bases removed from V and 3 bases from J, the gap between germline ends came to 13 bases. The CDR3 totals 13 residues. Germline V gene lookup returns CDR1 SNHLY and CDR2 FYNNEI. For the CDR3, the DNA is TGTGCCAGCGGCCGGGATTATCACACTGAAGCTTTCTTT. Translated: CASGRDYHTEAFF.